Below, one T cell receptor (beta chain) is given with its context. What antigen it recognizes has not been identified. No per-base quality is available; no much larger clone lies one base away. The cohort comprised 670 or so healthy bone marrow donors. At the time of sampling, all cohort members were nominally healthy, though unrecorded immune exposures were likely present. The donor was CMV seronegative and was included in the group of 352 seronegative cohort members. Each donor provided a peripheral blood sample, and peripheral blood mononuclear cells were used for TCR beta sequencing. The Qiagen DNeasy Blood Extraction Kit was used to extract genomic DNA from the blood cell samples. The data stem from a study of cytomegalovirus exposure and HLA in healthy donors (dated by TCRdb to between 2016 and 2019). As for the study more broadly: An earlier analysis of fewer than 750 of the donors reported approximately 300 Gb of sequence data and 95 million to 140 million unique TCR beta sequences obtained from about 179 million T cells. Roughly 5 DR-DQ haplotypes were handled as single units for association and clustering because linkage in the cohort was strong. Both class I and class II loci were covered by HLA typing, at four-digit resolution. A separate validation cohort of some 130 different subjects was used in addition to the 666-subject first cohort. An early release that covered more than 550 HLA-typed donors contained around 300 gigabases of sequencing data and around 85 million unique TCR sequences. The aim of the study was to test whether cataloging public T cell receptors could identify signatures of past pathogen exposure. Donor age, sex, ethnicity and CMV serostatus were compiled alongside the repertoire data. Every discovery cohort repertoire had been produced on one sequencing platform. The T cell repertoires of some 700 subjects were profiled by immunosequencing and related to cytomegalovirus serostatus. To study patterns of TCR occurrence, a later analysis re-analyzed previously published TCR beta repertoires from around 700 donors and added high-resolution HLA genotyping. In the later analysis, no new phenotypic data were used to find candidate immune exposures; instead, reliance was placed on TCR beta sequences and their occurrence across donors. To predict cytomegalovirus infection status, the study combined high-throughput TCR immunosequencing, statistical association of individual TCRs with disease status, and machine learning. Of the roughly 410 genotyped donors, 65% to 90% were placed in the genetic ancestry cluster associated with self-reported Caucasian donors. Typing coverage differed by locus: A, B, C, DRB1 and DQB1 were typed in about 629-630 donors, DQA1 in roughly 500, DPA1 in 600 to 610, and DPB1 in just under 490. A later genetic analysis used genome-wide SNP genotypes for about 65% of the 666 donors, treating that subset as a discovery cohort. Across approximately 420 genotyped donors of the cohort, an average of approximately 220,000 unique TCR beta nucleotide sequences per donor were sequenced, and around 19% of those sequences were non-productive. To decide whether each TCR beta V gene segment behaved as functional or pseudogenic, an earlier analysis of approximately 590 of the donors relied on high-throughput TCR beta sequencing.

Paper-wide results and their limitations: Assigning TCR associations to individual alleles was difficult when HLA alleles, especially DR and DQ, strongly co-occurred. In an earlier analysis of approximately 600 of the donors, most TCR beta V segments were observed in productive rearrangements about 90% or about 30% of the time, broadly matching IMGT annotations. Because HLA typing was missing for some donors at each locus, association tests included only the typed subset. According to a later analysis, most CMV-associated TCR beta chains appeared to be HLA-restricted, and the HLA associations seemed to be driven largely by CMV exposure. In both the original and validation cohorts, the classifier was reported to diagnose cytomegalovirus status with high specificity and sensitivity. A later analysis found that HLA-associated TCR beta chains were more clonally expanded and had lower generation probabilities than equally common non-associated chains. The study listed approximately 150 TCR beta chains as associated with cytomegalovirus. Immune exposure information for the cohort was limited to CMV serostatus. In a later analysis, 15,000 to 20,000 TCR beta sequences were associated with specific HLA alleles at a false discovery rate of 0.05. A later analysis found that TCR association rates varied across HLA loci, with DRB1 alleles showing the most associated TCRs and HLA-C alleles the fewest. Because counts were too low, roughly 16 rarely observed V segments, including chromosome 9 orphons, were left out of the earlier analysis of 587 of the donors. In a later genetic analysis, fewer N-insertions in productive TCRs were reported among donors in an Asian-associated ancestry cluster than the roughly 640-donor mean. According to a later analysis, parvovirus B19, influenza, CMV and Epstein-Barr virus appeared linked to several top co-occurrence clusters. Three of the identified cytomegalovirus-associated TCR beta chains were confirmed in vitro to be specific for cytomegalovirus antigens. According to the authors, the approach could potentially be generalized to other disease states and immunological phenotypes. Because the 87-base-pair reads could not distinguish some IMGT-functional V segments, including TRBV6-2 and TRBV6-3, those segments were excluded. A further reported finding was that TCR beta sequences accurately predicted the HLA-A and HLA-B alleles for most subjects in the first cohort. The cohort was sequenced for TCR beta chains only, and without alpha or paired-chain data the features that could be detected were limited. Most TCR sequences were seen in very few donors, while some public TCRs were found in many individuals. A cluster of highly shared sequence variants was judged likely to be a technical artifact of the sequencing pipeline. Sequencing depth was assumed to be roughly uniform across donors in the presence/absence analyses, though that assumption may not hold. Linkage disequilibrium might explain the correlated functional status among segregating V segments, but an unknown experimental factor could not be excluded. A later genetic analysis associated a missense DCLRE1C variant with V-gene and J-gene trimming of TCR beta chains, and an independent cohort replicated the association.

Inclusive of the bounding cysteine and phenylalanine, the CDR3 is 14 residues long. Of the read, only the CDR3 DNA is kept; its 42 bases are in frame from base 1. V lost 7 bases and J lost 4 bases; the stretch between them is 16 bases long. Taken from the germline V gene, the CDR1 and CDR2 loops are SQVTM and ANQGSEA. Libraries were prepared through the immunoSEQ multiplex PCR assay. The multiplex PCR relied on a mix of 60 forward primers for TCR Vbeta segments and 13 reverse primers for TCR Jbeta segments. The CDR3 region of rearranged TCR beta genes was amplified from genomic DNA by a multiplex PCR assay. The Illumina HiSeq System was used to sequence the amplified TCR beta libraries as 87-base-pair reads. The study's processing was this. Across the 700 or so repertoires, a later analysis counted approximately 75 million unique TCR beta chains, 9.5 million to 12 million of which were shared by at least two donors. Raw reads were error-corrected and collapsed into unique sequences by a nearest-neighbor algorithm in which closely related sequences were merged to remove PCR and sequencing errors. V, D and J gene segments were assigned by aligning CDR3 sequences to IMGT reference sequences. Each retained sequence needed at least a six-nucleotide match to both a V gene segment and a J gene segment. Rearrangements were classified as productive when the CDR3 lacked stop codons and remained in frame with V and J, and all other rearrangements were classified as non-productive. CDR3 was defined by IMGT convention, running from the second conserved V-encoded cysteine to the conserved J-encoded phenylalanine. The earlier analysis of 587 of the donors excluded sequences that lacked an unambiguous match to a single V gene segment. In an earlier analysis of roughly 600 of the donors, a V segment was called functional when productive rearrangements were above 56.7%, and segregating when the standard deviation between donors exceeded 5%. To diagnose cytomegalovirus status from the catalog of TCR beta chain sequences, a statistical classification framework was built. A later analysis assigned V and J genes by comparing TCR nucleotide sequences with IMGT/GENE-DB human TR gene sequences. In a later analysis, CDR3 sequences and most-parsimonious VDJ recombination scenarios were assigned using the TCRdist pipeline. In a later analysis, every TCR beta chain was defined by the combination of its CDR3 amino acid sequence and its V-gene family, and reads without a unique V-gene family were dropped. In a later analysis, 500 to 650 highly shared, low-generation-probability nucleotide sequences were removed to address suspected cross-contamination and a sequencing artifact. In a later analysis, a clonal expansion index was calculated for each public chain from normalized within-repertoire ranks of inferred template counts. In a later analysis, generation probabilities were computed using a VDJ recombination model fitted to out-of-frame rearrangements, and the results were checked against IGoR. In a later analysis, TCR-TCR, TCR-HLA and TCR-CMV co-occurrence was scored with hypergeometric tests, and a repertoire-size bias correction was applied to TCR pairs. To estimate false discovery rates, a later analysis permuted the HLA or CMV assignments 20 times. In a later analysis, co-occurring TCRs were grouped using DBSCAN, with TCRdist sequence similarity added in when clustering inside HLA-allele-positive subsets. Co-occurrence clustering excluded repertoires with fewer than 30,000 or more than 120,000 public chains, plus five with anomalous nucleotide sharing. Drawn from immuneACCESS, this table holds only the in-frame rearrangements with V and J called that TCRdb kept. Clones are partly lost; checked studies trace under half to an unresolved V gene and leave the rest unexplained. V and J calls and clone size are those listed in that table; D and trimming were worked out from the DNA. The sample has fewer than 150,000 clones on record, more than 60% of them singletons. The top ten clones comprise 2.8% of the sample.

The chain couples TRBV29-1 to TRBJ2-2; no D gene can be assigned with confidence. Sequencing was carried out using PBMCs. The TCR comes from a male donor in good health and CMV-seronegative. The nucleotides are TGCAGCGCGGGTCGCTCATTCCCCACCGGGGAGCTGTTTTTT. This sequence encodes CSAGRSFPTGELFF.